The rows below give T cell receptor beta chains drawn from one sample of a study of identical twins' blood T cells. TCRdb called the 5' RACE reads again in MiXCR, with one record for every CDR3 protein. This sample has a few hundred thousand distinct CDR3 sequences, with 28% found just once. Sequencing input: PBMCs. These receptors were taken from a woman aged 18 to 49 in good health. Both conserved end residues are part of each CDR3. D genes are given only for firm matches. Clone size, where shown, is once, few, many, or a class for clones that have expanded.

>few|TRBV6-2/TRBV6-3|.|TRBJ1-2
CASSYSSLQGSGYTF
TGTGCCAGCAGTTACTCGTCACTTCAAGGGAGCGGCTACACCTTC
>.|TRBV10-3|TRBD1|TRBJ2-1
CAITNQRSGQGYNEQFF
TGTGCCATCACGAATCAGCGAAGCGGACAGGGTTACAATGAGCAGTTCTTC
>.|TRBV19|.|TRBJ2-6
CASSIGSSGANVLTF
TGTGCCAGTAGTATAGGGTCCTCTGGGGCCAACGTCCTGACTTTC
>few|TRBV3-1|TRBD2|TRBJ2-1
CAAGLAGGLIYNEQFF
TGTGCCGCGGGACTAGCGGGGGGATTGATTTACAATGAGCAGTTCTTC
>.|TRBV21-1|.|TRBJ2-7
CASSKDDRGSYEQYF
TGTGCCAGCAGCAAAGATGACAGGGGGTCCTACGAGCAGTACTTC
>.|TRBV11-2|.|TRBJ1-3
CASSLDCTPGNTIYF
TGTGCCAGCAGCTTAGATTGTACTCCTGGAAACACCATATATTTT
>.|TRBV11-2|.|TRBJ2-5
CASSPLSLTETQYF
TGTGCCAGCAGCCCTCTCTCCCTGACGGAGACCCAGTACTTC
>.|TRBV20-1|TRBD1|TRBJ1-2
CSARGPPGGQNYGYTF
TGCAGTGCTAGAGGCCCCCCAGGGGGCCAAAACTATGGCTACACCTTC
>many|TRBV5-6|.|TRBJ1-5
CASSLGFQPQHF
TGTGCCAGCAGCTTGGGGTTTCAGCCCCAGCATTTT
>few|TRBV20-1|TRBD1|TRBJ1-2
CSALRGQGNHYTF
TGCAGTGCTCTTCGCGGACAGGGAAATCACTACACCTTC